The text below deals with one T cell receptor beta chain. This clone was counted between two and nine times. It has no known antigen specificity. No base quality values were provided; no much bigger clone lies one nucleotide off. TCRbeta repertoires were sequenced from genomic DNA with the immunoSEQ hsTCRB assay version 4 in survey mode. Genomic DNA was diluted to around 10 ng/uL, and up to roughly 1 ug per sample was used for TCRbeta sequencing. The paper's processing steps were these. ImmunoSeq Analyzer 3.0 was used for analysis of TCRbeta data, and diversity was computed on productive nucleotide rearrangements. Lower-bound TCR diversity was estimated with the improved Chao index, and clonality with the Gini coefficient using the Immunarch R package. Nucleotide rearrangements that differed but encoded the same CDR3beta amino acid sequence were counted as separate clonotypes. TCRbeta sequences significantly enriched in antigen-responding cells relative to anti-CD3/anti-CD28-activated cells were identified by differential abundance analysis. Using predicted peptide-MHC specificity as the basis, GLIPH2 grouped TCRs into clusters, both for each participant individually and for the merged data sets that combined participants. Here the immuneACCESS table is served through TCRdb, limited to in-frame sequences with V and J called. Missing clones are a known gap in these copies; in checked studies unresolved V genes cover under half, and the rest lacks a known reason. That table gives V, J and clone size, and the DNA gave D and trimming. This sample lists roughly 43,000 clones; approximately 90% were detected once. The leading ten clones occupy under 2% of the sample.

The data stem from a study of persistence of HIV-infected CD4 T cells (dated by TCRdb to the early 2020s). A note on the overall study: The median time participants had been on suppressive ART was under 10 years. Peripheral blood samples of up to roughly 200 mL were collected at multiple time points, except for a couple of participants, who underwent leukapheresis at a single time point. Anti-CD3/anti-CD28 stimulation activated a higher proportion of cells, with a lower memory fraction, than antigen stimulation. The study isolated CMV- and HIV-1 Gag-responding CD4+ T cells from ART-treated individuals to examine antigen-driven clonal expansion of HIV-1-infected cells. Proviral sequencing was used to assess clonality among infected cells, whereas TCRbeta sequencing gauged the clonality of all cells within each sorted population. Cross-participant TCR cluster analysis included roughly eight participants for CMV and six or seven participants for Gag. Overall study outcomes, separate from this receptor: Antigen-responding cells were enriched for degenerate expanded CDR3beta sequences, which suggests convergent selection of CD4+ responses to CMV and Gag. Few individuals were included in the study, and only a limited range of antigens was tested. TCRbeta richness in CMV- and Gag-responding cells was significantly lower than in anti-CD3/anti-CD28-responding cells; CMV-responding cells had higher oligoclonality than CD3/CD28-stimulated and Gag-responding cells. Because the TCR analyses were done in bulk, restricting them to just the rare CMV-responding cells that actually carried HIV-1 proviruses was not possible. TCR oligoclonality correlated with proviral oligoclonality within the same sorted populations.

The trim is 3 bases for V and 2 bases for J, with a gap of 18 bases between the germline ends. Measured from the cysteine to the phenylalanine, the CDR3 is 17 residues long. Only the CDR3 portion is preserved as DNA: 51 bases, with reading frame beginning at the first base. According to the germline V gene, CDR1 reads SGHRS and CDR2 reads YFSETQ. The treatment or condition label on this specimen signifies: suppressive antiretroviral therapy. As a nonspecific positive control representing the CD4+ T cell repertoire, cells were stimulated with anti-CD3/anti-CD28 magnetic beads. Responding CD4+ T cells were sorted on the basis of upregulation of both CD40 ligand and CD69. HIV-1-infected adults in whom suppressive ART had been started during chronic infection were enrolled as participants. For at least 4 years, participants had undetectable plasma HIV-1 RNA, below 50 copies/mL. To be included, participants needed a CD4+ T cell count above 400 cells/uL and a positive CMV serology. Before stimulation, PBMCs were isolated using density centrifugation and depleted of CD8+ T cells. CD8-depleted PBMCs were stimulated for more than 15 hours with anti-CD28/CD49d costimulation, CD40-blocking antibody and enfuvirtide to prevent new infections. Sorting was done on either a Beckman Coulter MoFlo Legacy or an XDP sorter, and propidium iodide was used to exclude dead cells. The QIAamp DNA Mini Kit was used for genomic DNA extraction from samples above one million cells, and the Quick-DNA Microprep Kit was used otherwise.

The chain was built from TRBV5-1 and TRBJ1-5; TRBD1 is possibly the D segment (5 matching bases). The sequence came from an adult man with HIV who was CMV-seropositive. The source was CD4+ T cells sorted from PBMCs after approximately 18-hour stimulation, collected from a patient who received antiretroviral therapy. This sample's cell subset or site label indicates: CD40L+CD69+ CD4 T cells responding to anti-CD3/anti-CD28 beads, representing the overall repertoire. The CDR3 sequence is CASSSLAGRRGNQPQHF. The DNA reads TGCGCCAGCAGCTCGCTAGCAGGGCGGAGGGGCAATCAGCCCCAGCATTTT. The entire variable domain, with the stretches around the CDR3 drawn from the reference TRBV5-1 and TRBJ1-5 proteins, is KAGVTQTPRYLIKTRGQQVTLSCSPISGHRSVSWYQQTPGQGLQFLFEYFSETQRNKGNFPGRFSGRQFSNSRSEMNVSTLELGDSALYLCASSSLAGRRGNQPQHFGDGTRLSIL.